This T cell receptor (beta chain) came from a study of blood T cells in healthy people across ages. Study results and limitations: Per million T cells, TCR beta diversity dropped about linearly as age rose. PBMC samples, being unsorted, prevented any conclusive comparison of naive and antigen-experienced cells.

The CDR3 runs 14 residues. The V and J ends lost 5 bases and 9 bases respectively, with 17 bases between them. Germline loops: CDR1 SGHVS, CDR2 FNYEAQ. This clonotype was observed at least ten times. Its antigen is unknown. A second PCR, run for roughly 7 to 12 cycles, used a sample-barcoded 5' primer plus a J-beta primer mix. Carrying 12 random nucleotides, a template-switch adaptor labeled each individual cDNA molecule. TCRdb reprocessed the 5' RACE reads with MiXCR, giving one entry per CDR3 protein. The sample holds approximately 800,000 distinct CDR3 sequences; around 50% are singletons and the top ten take 18%. Each donor supplied 8 to 10 milliliters of peripheral blood.

This sequence joins TRBV7-6 and TRBJ2-1, with D maybe TRBD1 (6 bases). The receptor was derived from a man at least 80 years old in good health. Specimen: blood. The CDR3 region has the DNA TGTGCCAGCAGCGCCCAACAGGGCCGGGGTGAGCAGTTCTTC. It yields the protein CASSAQQGRGEQFF.